One T cell receptor (beta chain) is described in this entry. Its antigen is not yet known. No much larger clonotype is one base removed from it; base qualities were not supplied. CDR1 and CDR2 are read off the germline V gene as LGHNA and YSLEER. The CDR3, cysteine through phenylalanine, is 14 amino acids long. The CDR3 DNA has 42 bases and is translated from base 1. The V end loses 4 bases and the J end loses 2 bases, and a stretch of 10 bases separates them. This sample was taken from a study of T-cell reconstitution after alpha-beta-depleted transplantation in children (dated by TCRdb to 2016 to 2017). Broadly, across the study: Using TCR repertoire profiling, the study quantitatively followed how T-cell immune reconstitution unfolded in children after TCRalphabeta/CD19-depleted allogeneic hematopoietic cell transplantation.

Explained via the paper, the treatment or condition label denotes: allogeneic hematopoietic cell transplantation with graft depleted of TCRalphabeta T cells and CD19 B cells. Transplant recipients were children who received TCRalphabeta/CD19-depleted allogeneic hematopoietic cell grafts. Library generation was performed with PCR. Sequenced using an Illumina HiSeq 2500. TCR library preparation used molecular barcoding, with unique molecular identifiers applied to normalize quantification of the TCRbeta repertoire. The raw public data were reprocessed by TCRdb itself: fastp quality trimming at Q25, MiXCR clonotype calling, in-frame beta chains only. Duplicate CDR3 protein sequences are folded into a single record with the most common DNA and genes. This sample is represented by some 350,000 distinct CDR3 sequences; about 16% of them were singletons. The biggest ten clones account for about 41% of the sample.

Summary of the overall study and its limitations: The apparently early alphabetaT-cell count recovery about two months after transplant was reportedly dependent on only several hundred rapidly expanded clones derived from non-depleted graft cells. Hyperexpanded clone frequencies declined over subsequent months; after one year, T-cell counts and TCRbeta diversity were mostly attributed to newly produced T cells. In some patients, high TCRbeta diversity at day 60 was attributed to recipient T cells and intrathymic progenitors that had survived conditioning.

The chain employs TRBV4-3 and TRBJ2-3, with the D gene not clear enough to name. The sample in question was PBMCs, mostly from graft donor cells, obtained 360 days after TCRalphabeta/CD19-depleted stem cell transplant. The clonotype was recovered from a male patient under 10 years old who had a stem cell transplant for acute lymphoblastic leukemia, so the T cells may come from the graft donor. CDR3 loop: CASSPGETTDTQYF. In nucleotide form, the sequence is TGCGCCAGCAGCCCAGGAGAGACCACAGATACGCAGTATTTT.